A selection of T cell receptor beta chains follows, all from one sample in a study of blood T cell repertoires in COVID-19. Data came from immunoSEQ multiplex PCR; TCRdb stores just in-frame clones and leaves some out. The sample shows a few hundred thousand clones, about 80% of them seen only once. The source material was PBMCs or T cells enriched from blood (not recorded which). These receptors all come from a man aged 35 to 55 who had recovered from COVID-19. CDR3s include the opening cysteine and the closing phenylalanine or tryptophan. The D gene is left open where the match is weak. A row's size may be missing; if present it is once, few, many or a size class.

>TRBD1|TRBV25-1|-|TRBJ2-6
TGTGCCAGCGAGGACAGGGCTGGGGCCAACGTCCTGACTTTC
CASEDRAGANVLTF
>TRBD2|TRBV10-3|-|TRBJ2-1
TGTGCCATCAGCCCCGGACGCCGGGCTAGCGGGAACAATGAGCAGTTCTTC
CAISPGRRASGNNEQFF
>-|TRBV15|-|TRBJ1-3
TGTGCCACCAGCAGAGACGCGGGCTCTGGAAACACCATATATTTT
CATSRDAGSGNTIYF
>TRBD2|TRBV5-4|-|TRBJ2-7
TGTGCCAGCAGCCTTAGCGGGGTCTACGAGCAGTACTTC
CASSLSGVYEQYF
>-|TRBV3-1/TRBV3-2|-|TRBJ1-1
TGTGCCAGCAGCGCCTGGGCCAGGACATCCAACACTGAAGCTTTCTTT
CASSAWARTSNTEAFF
>TRBD1|TRBV5-1|-|TRBJ2-3
TGCGCCAGCAGCTCGGGACAGGGGAGAGGCACAGATACGCAGTATTTT
CASSSGQGRGTDTQYF
>TRBD1|TRBV20-1|-|TRBJ1-1
TGCAGTGCTAGTCGACAGGGGATGGCGGGCACTGAAGCTTTCTTT
CSASRQGMAGTEAFF
>TRBD1|TRBV2|-|TRBJ2-1
TGTGCCAGCGTCCGGGACAGGGATCTCCATGAGCAGTTCTTC
CASVRDRDLHEQFF
>-|TRBV7-2|few|TRBJ1-5
TGTGCCAGCAGCCTCCTCAATCAGCCCCAGCATTTT
CASSLLNQPQHF
>-|TRBV7-3|-|TRBJ1-2
TGTGCCAGCAGCTTAAATCACAGGGACTATGGCTACACCTTC
CASSLNHRDYGYTF
>-|TRBV5-4|-|TRBJ2-1
TGTGCCAGCAGCTCCGGACCGGGTCCCGGAGGGAATGAGCAGTTCTTC
CASSSGPGPGGNEQFF
>-|TRBV19|-|TRBJ1-6
TGTGCCAGTAATCTCAGGGGTCTCCAAACCTCCTATAATTCACCCCTCCACTTT
CASNLRGLQTSYNSPLHF
>TRBD1|TRBV5-1|-|TRBJ1-4
TGCGCCAGCAGCTTTGGTGCGACAGGGGGGGAAAAACTGTTTTTT
CASSFGATGGEKLFF
>-|TRBV9|-|TRBJ2-1
TGTGCCAGCAGCGTTCAGGGGAGAGGGTTTAACAATGAGCAGTTCTTC
CASSVQGRGFNNEQFF
>-|TRBV7-2|-|TRBJ1-3
TGTGCCAGCAGCTTATTCCCTCGTAACACCATATATTTT
CASSLFPRNTIYF
>TRBD1|TRBV9|-|TRBJ1-2
TGTGCCAGCAGCCCCCGCCCAGGGGGTTACACTACTGCTAACTATGGCTACACCTTC
CASSPRPGGYTTANYGYTF
>TRBD1|TRBV14|-|TRBJ1-2
TGTGCCAGCAGCCAAGTAACAGGGGGAGACGGCTACACCTTC
CASSQVTGGDGYTF
>TRBD1|TRBV28|-|TRBJ1-5
TGTGCCAGCAGCCCGACAGGGAAGAAATTCTCGGAGCCCCAGCATTTT
CASSPTGKKFSEPQHF
>-|TRBV28|-|TRBJ1-1
TGTGCCAGCAGCCCAATCGGGTTTACTGAAGCTTTCTTT
CASSPIGFTEAFF
>-|TRBV19|-|TRBJ1-2
TGTGCCAGCTTGGTAGGGAGTGCTGGCTACACCTTC
CASLVGSAGYTF
>-|TRBV4-3|-|TRBJ1-5
TGCGCCAGCAGCCAAGATTGGAGGCAGCTGTATAGCAATCAGCCCCAGCATTTT
CASSQDWRQLYSNQPQHF
>TRBD1|TRBV3-1/TRBV3-2|-|TRBJ2-5
TGTGCCAGCAGCCTTACAGGGGGCTTTGAGACCCAGTACTTC
CASSLTGGFETQYF
>-|TRBV5-1|-|TRBJ1-2
TGCGCCAGCAGCTCCCGGACGGGGGGACTCTATGGCTACACCTTC
CASSSRTGGLYGYTF
>TRBD1|TRBV5-1|-|TRBJ2-1
TGCGCCAGCAGCTTGAGGGACAGGGGGAGGAATGAGCAGTTCTTC
CASSLRDRGRNEQFF
>-|TRBV30|-|TRBJ1-1
TGTGCCTGGAGTGGTGGGGGCTCGAACACTGAAGCTTTCTTT
CAWSGGGSNTEAFF
>-|TRBV5-1|-|TRBJ2-3
TGCGCCAGCCGGAGGGCAGGGCGGGGATTAGGAGATACGCAGTATTTT
CASRRAGRGLGDTQYF
>-|TRBV4-2|-|TRBJ1-6
TGTGCCAGCAGCCGCGATTGGGGGGGTGAATCACCCCTCCACTTT
CASSRDWGGESPLHF
>-|TRBV4-2|-|TRBJ2-7
TGTGCCAGCAGCCAAGATATTGTCCACAGCGGCTACGAGCAGTACTTC
CASSQDIVHSGYEQYF
>TRBD2|TRBV5-4|once|TRBJ2-3
TGTGCCAGCAGTAGCGGGGGGGGCACAGATACGCAGTATTTT
CASSSGGGTDTQYF
>-|TRBV6-5|-|TRBJ1-4
TGTGCCAGCAGGTCGGCGGGATCCACTAATGAAAAACTGTTTTTT
CASRSAGSTNEKLFF
>-|TRBV12-5|-|TRBJ1-2
TGTGCTAGTGGTTTGGGACCCGGGGGCTATGGCTACACCTTC
CASGLGPGGYGYTF
>-|TRBV11-1|-|TRBJ1-2
TGTGCCAGCAGCCCATTAACTTATGGCTACACCTTC
CASSPLTYGYTF
>-|TRBV7-9|-|TRBJ1-1
TGTGCCAGCAGACGGGGGGGCCAAGCTTTCTTT
CASRRGGQAFF
>-|TRBV30|-|TRBJ2-7
TGTGCCTGGAGCCCCACTGTCCACGAGCAGTACTTC
CAWSPTVHEQYF
>-|TRBV14|-|TRBJ2-7
TGTGCCAGCAGCCAAGATCTAGAAGGCGAGCAGTACTTC
CASSQDLEGEQYF
>-|TRBV10-3|few|TRBJ1-1
TGTGCCATCAGTGACTCCAGGATGAACACTGAAGCTTTCTTT
CAISDSRMNTEAFF
>-|TRBV5-1|-|TRBJ1-6
TGCGCCAGCAGCCCGGACACCGATTCACCCCTCCACTTT
CASSPDTDSPLHF
>TRBD1|TRBV2|once|TRBJ1-5
TGTGCCAGCTTCAGGGGGATGGGTCAGCCCCAGCATTTT
CASFRGMGQPQHF
>TRBD1|TRBV5-4|-|TRBJ1-2
TGTGCCAGCAGCTTGGAGGCAGGGGGAGGAGGCTACACCTTC
CASSLEAGGGGYTF
>-|TRBV3-1/TRBV3-2|-|TRBJ2-1
TGTGCCAGCAGCCAATTTAGGTGGGCTGAGCAGTTCTTC
CASSQFRWAEQFF
>TRBD2|TRBV5-4|-|TRBJ2-2
TGTGCCAGCAGCTTCACCGGGAGGAAAACCGGGGAGCTGTTTTTT
CASSFTGRKTGELFF
>-|TRBV6-5|-|TRBJ2-1
TGTGCCAGCAGCCAAACCCAATCTATGGATGAGCAGTTCTTC
CASSQTQSMDEQFF
>-|TRBV5-1|-|TRBJ2-3
TGCGCCAGCAGCTTGGAGGGGGAGGGCGCAGATACGCAGTATTTT
CASSLEGEGADTQYF
>-|TRBV6-5|-|TRBJ2-7
TGTGCCAGCAGGGGACGACAGGGACTTACCCACGAGCAGTACTTC
CASRGRQGLTHEQYF
>TRBD1|TRBV5-1|-|TRBJ2-7
TGCGCCAGCAGCACCGACAGGGGCGAGCAGTACTTC
CASSTDRGEQYF
>TRBD2|TRBV2|-|TRBJ2-7
TGTGCCAGCAGTGGGGGGGGCTACGAGCAGTACTTC
CASSGGGYEQYF
>TRBD1|TRBV2|-|TRBJ1-1
TGTGCCAGCAGCCGAACAGGGGTGGCTTTCTTT
CASSRTGVAFF
>TRBD1|TRBV7-9|-|TRBJ2-5
TGTGCCAGCAGCTTAGTTCTGGGGGACAGCCAAGAGACCCAGTACTTC
CASSLVLGDSQETQYF
>-|TRBV30|few|TRBJ1-3
TGTGCCTGGAGGGGGCGGGGCCCTGGAAACACCATATATTTT
CAWRGRGPGNTIYF
>-|TRBV10-3|-|TRBJ1-2
TGTGCCATCCGGGAGGGGTCTGGCTACACCTTC
CAIREGSGYTF
>-|TRBV2|-|TRBJ1-5
TGTGCCAGCTCCTCATGGGGGGGCCGGAGCAATCAGCCCCAGCATTTT
CASSSWGGRSNQPQHF
>-|TRBV19|-|TRBJ1-5
TGTGCCAGTCACCCCCGGGGTGGTCAGCCCCAGCATTTT
CASHPRGGQPQHF
>-|TRBV30|-|TRBJ1-3
TGTGCCTGGAGCCCACAGGGAAATGGAAACACCATATATTTT
CAWSPQGNGNTIYF